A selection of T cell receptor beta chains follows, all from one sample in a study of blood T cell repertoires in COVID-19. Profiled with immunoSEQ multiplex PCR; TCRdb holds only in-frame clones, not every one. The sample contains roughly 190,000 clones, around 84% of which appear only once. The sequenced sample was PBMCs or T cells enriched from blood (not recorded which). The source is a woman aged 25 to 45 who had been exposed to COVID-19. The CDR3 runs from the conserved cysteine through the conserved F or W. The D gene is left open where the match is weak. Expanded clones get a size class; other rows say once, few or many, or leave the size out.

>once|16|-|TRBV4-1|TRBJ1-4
TGCGCCAGCAGCCAATTCCCCAGGGTCACTAATGAAAAACTGTTTTTT
CASSQFPRVTNEKLFF
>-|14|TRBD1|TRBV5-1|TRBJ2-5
TGCGCCAGCAGCTCAACAGGGGTCCAAGAGACCCAGTACTTC
CASSSTGVQETQYF
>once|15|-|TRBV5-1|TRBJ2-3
TGCGCCAGCAGCTATGGCGGGGTGCGCACAGATACGCAGTATTTT
CASSYGGVRTDTQYF
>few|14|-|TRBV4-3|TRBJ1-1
TGCGCCAGCAGCCAAGAGACCGGGGACACTGAAGCTTTCTTT
CASSQETGDTEAFF
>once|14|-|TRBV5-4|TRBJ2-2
TGTGCCAGCAGCATAGGACAGCTCTCCGGGGAGCTGTTTTTT
CASSIGQLSGELFF
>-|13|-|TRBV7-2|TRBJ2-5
TGTGCCAGCAGTTACAGGGTTGGAGAGACCCAGTACTTC
CASSYRVGETQYF
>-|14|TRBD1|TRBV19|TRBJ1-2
TGTGCCAGTAGCCCGGACAGGGGGCTTTATGGCTACACCTTC
CASSPDRGLYGYTF
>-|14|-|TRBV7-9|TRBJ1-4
TGTGCCAGCAGCCCCAAGGGGTGGAATGAAAAACTGTTTTTT
CASSPKGWNEKLFF
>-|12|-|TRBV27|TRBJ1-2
TGTGCCAGCAGTCTCGCAGGGTATGGCTACACCTTC
CASSLAGYGYTF
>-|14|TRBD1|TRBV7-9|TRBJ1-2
TGTGCCAGCAGCTTAGCGGGACAGGGATACGGCTACACCTTC
CASSLAGQGYGYTF
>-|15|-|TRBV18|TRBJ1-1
TGTGCCAGCTCGCGGACCGGACAGATGAACACTGAAGCTTTCTTT
CASSRTGQMNTEAFF
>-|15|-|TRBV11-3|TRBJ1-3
TGTGCCAGCAGCGCACTCAGGGAAGCTGGAAACTCCATATATTTT
CASSALREAGNSIYF
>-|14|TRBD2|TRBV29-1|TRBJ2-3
TGCAGCGTTGTTGCGGGGGGGTACACAGATACGCAGTATTTT
CSVVAGGYTDTQYF
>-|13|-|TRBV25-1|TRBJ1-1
TGTGCCAGCAGTGGCCGGGGGTACACTGAAGCTTTCTTT
CASSGRGYTEAFF
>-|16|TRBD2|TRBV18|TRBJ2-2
TGTGCCAGCTCACCAAGCGGGGGGGCTCCCACCGGGGAGCTGTTTTTT
CASSPSGGAPTGELFF
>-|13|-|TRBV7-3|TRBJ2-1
TGTGCCAGCAGTCCAGGGCGGAATGTCGAGCAGTTCTTC
CASSPGRNVEQFF
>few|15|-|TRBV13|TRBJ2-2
TGTGCCAGCAGCTTAAGGGGGTATGGCACCGGGGAGCTGTTTTTT
CASSLRGYGTGELFF
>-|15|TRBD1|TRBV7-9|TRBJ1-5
TGTGCCAGCAGCGGGACAGGGAATAGCAATCAGCCCCAGCATTTT
CASSGTGNSNQPQHF
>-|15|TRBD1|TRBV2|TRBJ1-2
TGTGCCAGCAGTGAGCTAGGACAGGGATCGCGTGGCTACACCTTC
CASSELGQGSRGYTF
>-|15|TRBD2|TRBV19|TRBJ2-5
TGTGCCAGTAGTCCTAGCGGGGGACTACAAGAGACCCAGTACTTC
CASSPSGGLQETQYF
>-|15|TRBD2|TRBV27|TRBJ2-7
TGTGCCAGCAGTTTAGGGACTAGCGGCTCCTACGAGCAGTACTTC
CASSLGTSGSYEQYF
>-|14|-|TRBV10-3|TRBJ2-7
TGTGCCATCAGTGACGATGTTCGGGGCTACGAGCAGTACTTC
CAISDDVRGYEQYF
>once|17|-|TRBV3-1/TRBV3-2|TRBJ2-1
TGTGCCAGCAGCCAAGTCTCTTCCCTATCCCCCTCGGGTGAGCAGTTCTTC
CASSQVSSLSPSGEQFF
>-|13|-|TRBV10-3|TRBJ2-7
TGTGCGGGCAACGATGGGAGCTCCTACGAGCAGTACTTC
CAGNDGSSYEQYF
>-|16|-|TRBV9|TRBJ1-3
TGTGCCAGCAGCGTACTAGGAGGGAAAGCTGGAAACACCATATATTTT
CASSVLGGKAGNTIYF
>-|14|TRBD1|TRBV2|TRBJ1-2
TGTGCCAGCACCGAACAGGGGGGGAACTATGGCTACACCTTC
CASTEQGGNYGYTF
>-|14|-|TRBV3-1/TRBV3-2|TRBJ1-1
TGTGCCAGCAGCCAAGCAGGGGCGAACACTGAAGCTTTCTTT
CASSQAGANTEAFF
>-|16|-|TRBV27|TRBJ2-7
TGTGCCAGCAGTTTCGGGGTTACCGAAAGTCACTACGAGCAGTACTTC
CASSFGVTESHYEQYF
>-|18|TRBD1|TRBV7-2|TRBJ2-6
TGTGCCAGCAGCCGCGGGGGACAGGGTCTTTCCGGGGCCAACGTCCTGACTTTC
CASSRGGQGLSGANVLTF
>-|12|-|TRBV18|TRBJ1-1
TGTGCCAGCTCAGGGCCGAACACTGAAGCTTTCTTT
CASSGPNTEAFF
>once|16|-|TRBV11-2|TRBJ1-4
TGTGCCAGCAGCTTAAGCCGGGCAGGGTTGGGTGAAAAACTGTTTTTT
CASSLSRAGLGEKLFF